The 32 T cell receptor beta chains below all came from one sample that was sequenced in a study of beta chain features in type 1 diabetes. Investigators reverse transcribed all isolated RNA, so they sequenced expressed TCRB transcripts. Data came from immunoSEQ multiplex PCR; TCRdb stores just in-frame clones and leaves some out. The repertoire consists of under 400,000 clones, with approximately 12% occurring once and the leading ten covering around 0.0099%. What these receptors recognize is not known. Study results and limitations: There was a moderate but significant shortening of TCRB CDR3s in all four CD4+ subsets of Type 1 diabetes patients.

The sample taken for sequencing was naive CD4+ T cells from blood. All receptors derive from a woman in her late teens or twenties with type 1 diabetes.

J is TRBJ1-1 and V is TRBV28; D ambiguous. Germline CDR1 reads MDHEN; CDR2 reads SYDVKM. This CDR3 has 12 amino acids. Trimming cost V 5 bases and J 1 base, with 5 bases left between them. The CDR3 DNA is TGTGCCAGCAGTCCGGGGAACACTGAAGCTTTCTTT. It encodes CASSPGNTEAFF.

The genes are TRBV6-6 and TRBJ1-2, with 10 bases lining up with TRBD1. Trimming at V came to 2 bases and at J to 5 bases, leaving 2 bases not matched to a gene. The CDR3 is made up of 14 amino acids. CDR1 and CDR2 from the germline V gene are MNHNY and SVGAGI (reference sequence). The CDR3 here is CASSYQGQGYGYTF. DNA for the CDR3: TGTGCCAGCAGTTACCAGGGACAGGGGTATGGCTACACCTTC.

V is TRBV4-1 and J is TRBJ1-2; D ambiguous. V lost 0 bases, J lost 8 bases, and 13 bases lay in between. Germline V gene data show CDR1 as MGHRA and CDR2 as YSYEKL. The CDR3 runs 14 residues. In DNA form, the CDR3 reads TGCGCCAGCAGCCAAGATGCAGTTCCGCGGGGCTACACCTTC. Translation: CASSQDAVPRGYTF.

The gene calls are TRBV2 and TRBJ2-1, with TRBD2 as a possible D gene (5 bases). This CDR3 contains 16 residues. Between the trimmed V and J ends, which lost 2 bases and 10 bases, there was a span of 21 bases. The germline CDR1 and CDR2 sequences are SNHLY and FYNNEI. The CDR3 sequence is CASSERIILGSGEQFF. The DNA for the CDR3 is TGTGCCAGCAGTGAACGGATAATCCTCGGGTCGGGAGAGCAGTTCTTC.

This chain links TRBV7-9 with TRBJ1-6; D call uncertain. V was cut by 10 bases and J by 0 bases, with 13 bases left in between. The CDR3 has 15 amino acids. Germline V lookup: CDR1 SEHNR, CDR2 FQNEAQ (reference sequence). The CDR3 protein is CAIGTESSYNSPLHF. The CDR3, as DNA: TGTGCCATCGGCACAGAAAGCTCCTATAATTCACCCCTCCACTTT.

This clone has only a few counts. CDR3 in amino acids: CAWSAGGSRQPQHF. The DNA of the CDR3 is TGTGCCTGGAGTGCGGGAGGGTCTAGGCAGCCCCAGCATTTT. J is TRBJ1-5 and V is TRBV30; unclear D gene. From germline, CDR1 is GTSNPN and CDR2 SVGIG (reference sequence). The CDR3 has 14 amino acids. V was clipped by 1 base and J by 7 bases, with 14 bases between them.

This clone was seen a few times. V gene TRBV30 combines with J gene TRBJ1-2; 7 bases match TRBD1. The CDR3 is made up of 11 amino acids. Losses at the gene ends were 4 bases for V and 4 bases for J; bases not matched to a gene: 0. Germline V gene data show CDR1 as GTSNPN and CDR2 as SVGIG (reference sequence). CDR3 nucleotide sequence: TGTGCCTGGAACAGGGGCTATGGCTACACCTTC. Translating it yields CAWNRGYGYTF.

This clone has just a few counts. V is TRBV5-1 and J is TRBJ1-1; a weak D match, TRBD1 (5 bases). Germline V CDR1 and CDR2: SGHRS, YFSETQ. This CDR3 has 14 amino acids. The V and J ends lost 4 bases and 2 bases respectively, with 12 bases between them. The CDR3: CASSMLTVNTEAFF. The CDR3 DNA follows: TGCGCCAGCAGCATGCTGACAGTTAACACTGAAGCTTTCTTT.

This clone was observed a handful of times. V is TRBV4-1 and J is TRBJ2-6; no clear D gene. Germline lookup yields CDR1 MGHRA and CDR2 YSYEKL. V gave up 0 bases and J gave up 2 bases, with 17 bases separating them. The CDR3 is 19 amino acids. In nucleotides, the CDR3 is TGCGCCAGCAGCCAAGACTCATGGCAGGCAAGCCCTGGGGCCAACGTCCTGACTTTC. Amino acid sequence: CASSQDSWQASPGANVLTF.

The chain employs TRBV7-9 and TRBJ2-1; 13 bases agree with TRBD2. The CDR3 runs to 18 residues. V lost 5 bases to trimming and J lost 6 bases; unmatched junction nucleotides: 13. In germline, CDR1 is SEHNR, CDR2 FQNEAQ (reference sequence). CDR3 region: CASSLGGTSGKTPNEQFF. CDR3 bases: TGTGCCAGCAGCCTTGGGGGGACTAGCGGGAAAACCCCCAATGAGCAGTTCTTC.

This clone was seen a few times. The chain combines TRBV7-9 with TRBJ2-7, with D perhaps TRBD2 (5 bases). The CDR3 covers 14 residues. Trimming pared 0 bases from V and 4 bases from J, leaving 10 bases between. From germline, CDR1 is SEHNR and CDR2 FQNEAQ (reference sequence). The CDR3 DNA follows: TGTGCCAGCAGCTTAGCCAGCGGAGAGTACGAGCAGTACTTC. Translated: CASSLASGEYEQYF.

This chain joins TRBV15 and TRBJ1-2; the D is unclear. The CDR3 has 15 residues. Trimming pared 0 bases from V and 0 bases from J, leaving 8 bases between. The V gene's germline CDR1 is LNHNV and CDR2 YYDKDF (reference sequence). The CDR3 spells CATSRDAGPNYGYTF. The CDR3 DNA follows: TGTGCCACCAGCAGAGATGCAGGCCCTAACTATGGCTACACCTTC.

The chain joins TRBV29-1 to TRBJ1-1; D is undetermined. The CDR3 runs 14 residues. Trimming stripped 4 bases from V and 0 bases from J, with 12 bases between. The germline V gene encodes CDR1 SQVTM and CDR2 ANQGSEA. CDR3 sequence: CSVGLRVMNTEAFF. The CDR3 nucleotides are TGCAGCGTTGGTCTGAGGGTTATGAACACTGAAGCTTTCTTT.

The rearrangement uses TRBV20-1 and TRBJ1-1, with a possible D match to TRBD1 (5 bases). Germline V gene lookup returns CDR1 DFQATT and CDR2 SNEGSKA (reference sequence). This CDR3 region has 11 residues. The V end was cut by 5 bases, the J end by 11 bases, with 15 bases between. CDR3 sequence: CSAPSAGVAFF. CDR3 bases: TGCAGTGCTCCAAGCGCGGGGGTCGCTTTCTTT.

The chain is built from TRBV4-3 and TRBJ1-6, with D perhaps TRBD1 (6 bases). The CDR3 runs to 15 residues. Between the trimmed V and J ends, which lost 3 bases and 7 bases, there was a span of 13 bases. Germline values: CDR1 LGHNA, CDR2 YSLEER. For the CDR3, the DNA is TGCGCCAGCAGCCAGAGCCACAGGGAGAATTCACCCCTCCACTTT. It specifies CASSQSHRENSPLHF.

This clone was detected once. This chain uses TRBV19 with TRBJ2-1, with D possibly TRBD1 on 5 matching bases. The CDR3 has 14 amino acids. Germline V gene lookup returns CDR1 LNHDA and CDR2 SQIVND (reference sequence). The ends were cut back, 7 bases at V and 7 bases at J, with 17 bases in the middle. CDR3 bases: TGTGCCAGTACCCCGATGGGCAGGGTAAATGAGCAGTTCTTC. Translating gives CASTPMGRVNEQFF.

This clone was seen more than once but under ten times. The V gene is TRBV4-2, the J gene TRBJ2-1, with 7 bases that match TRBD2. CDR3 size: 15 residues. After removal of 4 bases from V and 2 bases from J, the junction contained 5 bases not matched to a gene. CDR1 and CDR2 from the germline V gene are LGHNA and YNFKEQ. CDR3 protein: CASSPPGTTYNEQFF. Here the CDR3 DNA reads TGTGCCAGCAGCCCCCCCGGGACTACCTACAATGAGCAGTTCTTC.

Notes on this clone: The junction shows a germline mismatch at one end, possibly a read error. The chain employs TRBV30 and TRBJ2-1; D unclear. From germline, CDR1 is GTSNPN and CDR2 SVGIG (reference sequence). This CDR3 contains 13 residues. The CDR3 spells CAWSVEYYDEQFF. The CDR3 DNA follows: TGTGCCTGGAGTGTAGAGTACTACGATGAGCAGTTCTTC.

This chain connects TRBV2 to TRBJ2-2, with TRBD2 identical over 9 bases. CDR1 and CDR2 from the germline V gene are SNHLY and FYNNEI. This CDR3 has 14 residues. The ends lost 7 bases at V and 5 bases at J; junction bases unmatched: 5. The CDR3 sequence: CASIMTSGTGELFF. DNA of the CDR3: TGTGCCAGCATTATGACTAGCGGTACCGGGGAGCTGTTTTTT.

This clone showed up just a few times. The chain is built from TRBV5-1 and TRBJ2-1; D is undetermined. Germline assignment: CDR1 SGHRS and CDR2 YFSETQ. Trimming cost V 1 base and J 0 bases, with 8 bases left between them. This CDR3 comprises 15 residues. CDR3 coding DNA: TGCGCCAGCAGCTTGTATATGCGCTCCTACAATGAGCAGTTCTTC. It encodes CASSLYMRSYNEQFF.

As DNA, the CDR3 is TGTGCCAGCAGAGAAGTCGCGGAGTACTCTGGAAACACCATATATTTT. Amino acids: CASREVAEYSGNTIYF. This sequence joins TRBV6-7 and TRBJ1-3; no firm D call. TRBV6-7 is annotated as an ORF whose role is uncertain. V gave up 6 bases and J gave up 0 bases, with 15 bases separating them. The CDR3 is made up of 16 amino acids.

In DNA, the CDR3 is TGTGCCAGCAGCTCCCGGGACACCTCCTACGAGCAGTACTTC. Translating gives CASSSRDTSYEQYF. The chain employs TRBV7-2 and TRBJ2-7; a weak D match, TRBD1 (6 bases). V dropped 4 bases and J dropped 0 bases, with 10 bases sitting between them. Germline V gives CDR1 SGHTA, CDR2 FQGNSA. The CDR3 totals 14 residues.

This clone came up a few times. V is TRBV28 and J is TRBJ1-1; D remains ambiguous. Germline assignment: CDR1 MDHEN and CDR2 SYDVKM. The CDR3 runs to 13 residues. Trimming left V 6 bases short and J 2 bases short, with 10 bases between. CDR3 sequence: CASRRTANTEAFF. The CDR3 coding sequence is TGTGCCAGCAGACGAACAGCCAACACTGAAGCTTTCTTT.

The CDR3 region is CASSLGGFDGLSYEQYF. The DNA of the CDR3 is TGTGCCAGCAGCTTAGGAGGGTTCGACGGACTATCCTACGAGCAGTACTTC. The chain carries TRBV11-2 and TRBJ2-7, with D perhaps TRBD2 (6 bases). The CDR3 runs 17 residues. CDR1 and CDR2 (germline): SGHAT, FQNNGV. V shed 1 base and J shed 1 base, with 17 bases lying between them.

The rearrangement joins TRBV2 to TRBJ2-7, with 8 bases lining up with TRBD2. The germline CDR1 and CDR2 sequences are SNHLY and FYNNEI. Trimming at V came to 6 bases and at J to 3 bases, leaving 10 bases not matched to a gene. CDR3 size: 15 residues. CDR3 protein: CASRATSGAGYEQYF. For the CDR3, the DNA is TGTGCCAGCAGAGCAACTAGCGGCGCCGGCTACGAGCAGTACTTC.

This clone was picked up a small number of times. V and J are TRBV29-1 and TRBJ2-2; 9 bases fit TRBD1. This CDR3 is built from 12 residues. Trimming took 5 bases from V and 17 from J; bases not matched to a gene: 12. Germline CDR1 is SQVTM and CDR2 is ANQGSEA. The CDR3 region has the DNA TGCAGCGTTATCGATCCGGGACAGGGCGAATTTTTT. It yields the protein CSVIDPGQGEFF.

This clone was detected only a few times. CDR3 DNA sequence: TGTGCCAGCAGCAAGGACAGGGGAGTGGGCGAGCAGTACTTC. This codes for CASSKDRGVGEQYF. The rearrangement joins TRBV7-2 to TRBJ2-7; 9 bases align to TRBD1. Per germline, CDR1 SGHTA and CDR2 FQGNSA. The V and J ends lost 5 bases and 6 bases, in that order; junction bases with no gene match: 8. The CDR3 consists of 14 residues. Drawing the rest from reference TRBV7-2 and TRBJ2-7, the complete variable domain is GAGVSQSPSNKVTEKGKDVELRCDPISGHTALYWYRQSLGQGLEFLIYFQGNSAPDKSGLPSDRFSAERTGGSVSTLTIQRTQQEDSAVYLCASSKDRGVGEQYFGPGTRLTVT.

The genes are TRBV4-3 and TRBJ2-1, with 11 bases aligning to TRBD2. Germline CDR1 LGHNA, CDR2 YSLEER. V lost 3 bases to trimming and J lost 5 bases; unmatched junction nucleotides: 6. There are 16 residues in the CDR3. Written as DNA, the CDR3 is TGCGCCAGCAGCCACTCGGGACTAGCGGAGAACAATGAGCAGTTCTTC. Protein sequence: CASSHSGLAENNEQFF.

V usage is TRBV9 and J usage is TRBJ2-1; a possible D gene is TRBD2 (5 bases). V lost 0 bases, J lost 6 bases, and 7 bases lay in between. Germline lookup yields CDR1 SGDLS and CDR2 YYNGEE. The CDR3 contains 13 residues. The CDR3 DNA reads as TGTGCCAGCAGCGTAGGAGGGATCAATGAGCAGTTCTTC. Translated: CASSVGGINEQFF.

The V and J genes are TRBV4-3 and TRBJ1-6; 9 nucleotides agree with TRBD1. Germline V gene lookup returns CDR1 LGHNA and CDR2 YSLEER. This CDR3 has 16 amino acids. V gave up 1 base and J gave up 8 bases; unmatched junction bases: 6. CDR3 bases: TGCGCCAGCAGCCAAGTCCGAACAGGGGGCTATTCACCCCTCCACTTT. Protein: CASSQVRTGGYSPLHF.

CDR3 region: CASSYSGGGYGYTF. DNA of the CDR3: TGTGCCAGCAGTTACTCGGGCGGGGGATATGGCTACACCTTC. The chain joins TRBV6-6 to TRBJ1-2; D might be TRBD1 (5 bases). The V gene lost 0 bases and the J gene lost 5 bases, with 10 bases spanning the gap. The CDR3 has 14 amino acids. In germline, CDR1 is MNHNY, CDR2 SVGAGI (reference sequence).

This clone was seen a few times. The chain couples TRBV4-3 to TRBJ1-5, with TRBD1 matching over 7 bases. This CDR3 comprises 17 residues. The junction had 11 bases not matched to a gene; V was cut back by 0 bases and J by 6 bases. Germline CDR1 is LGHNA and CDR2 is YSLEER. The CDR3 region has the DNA TGCGCCAGCAGCCAAGACCGCGTAGACAGGGTTGGTCAGCCCCAGCATTTT. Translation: CASSQDRVDRVGQPQHF.